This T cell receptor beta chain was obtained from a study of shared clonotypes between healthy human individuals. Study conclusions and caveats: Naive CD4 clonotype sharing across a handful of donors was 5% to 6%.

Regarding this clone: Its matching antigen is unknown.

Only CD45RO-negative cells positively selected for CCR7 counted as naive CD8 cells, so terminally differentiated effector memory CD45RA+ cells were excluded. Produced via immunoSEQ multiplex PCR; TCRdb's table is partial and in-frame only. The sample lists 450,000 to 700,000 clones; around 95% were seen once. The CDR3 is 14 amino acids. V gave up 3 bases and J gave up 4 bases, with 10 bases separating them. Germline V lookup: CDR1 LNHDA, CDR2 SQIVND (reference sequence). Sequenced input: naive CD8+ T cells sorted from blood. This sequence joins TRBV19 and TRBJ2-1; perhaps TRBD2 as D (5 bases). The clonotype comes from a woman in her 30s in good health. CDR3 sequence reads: CASSIHERYNEQFF. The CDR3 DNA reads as TGTGCCAGTAGTATCCACGAGCGGTACAATGAGCAGTTCTTC.